This is a list of T cell receptor beta chains from one sample in a study of T cell responses to AZD1222 COVID-19 vaccine. The method was immunoSEQ multiplex PCR; TCRdb's version includes in-frame clones alone and lacks a portion of them. The sample includes 120,000 or so clones, roughly 88% seen only once; the top ten take about 29%. The material was peripheral blood, obtained 28 days after the second AZD1222 dose. These receptors all stem from an adult who received the AZD1222 COVID-19 vaccine. CDR3s include the opening cysteine and the closing phenylalanine or tryptophan. Fields, in order: clone size, D gene, J gene, V gene, CDR3 DNA, CDR3 protein. The D gene is left open where the match is weak. Clone size is given for some rows only: seen once, a few or many times, or a class if the clone is expanded.

abundance: -; d_gene: TRBD1; j_gene: TRBJ1-2; v_gene: TRBV28; CDR3nt: TGTGCCAGCAGTTTACGACAGGGGGCGCGTGGCTACACCTTC; CDR3aa: CASSLRQGARGYTF
abundance: -; d_gene: TRBD2; j_gene: TRBJ2-7; v_gene: TRBV4-1; CDR3nt: TGCGCCAGCAGTCCGCGGGAGCGGGGGGGCTACGAGCAGTACTTC; CDR3aa: CASSPRERGGYEQYF
abundance: -; d_gene: -; j_gene: TRBJ2-7; v_gene: TRBV3-1/TRBV3-2; CDR3nt: TGTGCCAGCAGCCAACGGAGCTTCTACGAGCAGTACTTC; CDR3aa: CASSQRSFYEQYF
abundance: -; d_gene: -; j_gene: TRBJ1-5; v_gene: TRBV27; CDR3nt: TGTGCCAGCGGGTGGGGGGGTGGCAATCAGCCCCAGCATTTT; CDR3aa: CASGWGGGNQPQHF
abundance: -; d_gene: -; j_gene: TRBJ1-1; v_gene: TRBV3-1/TRBV3-2; CDR3nt: TGTGCCAGCAGCGCGAGACGTGGTGGAGCTTTCTTT; CDR3aa: CASSARRGGAFF
abundance: -; d_gene: -; j_gene: TRBJ1-1; v_gene: TRBV27; CDR3nt: TGTGCCACCATTAAGAAACAGCCTACTGAAGCTTTCTTT; CDR3aa: CATIKKQPTEAFF
abundance: -; d_gene: -; j_gene: TRBJ1-2; v_gene: TRBV7-9; CDR3nt: TGTGCCAGCAGTCCAAACCCCTATGGCTACACCTTC; CDR3aa: CASSPNPYGYTF
abundance: -; d_gene: TRBD1; j_gene: TRBJ1-3; v_gene: TRBV9; CDR3nt: TGTGCCAGCAGCGGCGACAGGGTATCCTCTGGAAACACCATATATTTT; CDR3aa: CASSGDRVSSGNTIYF
abundance: few; d_gene: -; j_gene: TRBJ1-2; v_gene: TRBV6-2/TRBV6-3; CDR3nt: TGTGCCAGCAGTTCGACCTATGGCTACACCTTC; CDR3aa: CASSSTYGYTF
abundance: -; d_gene: -; j_gene: TRBJ1-4; v_gene: TRBV7-2; CDR3nt: TGTGCCAGCAGCACACGACGAGCAACTAATGAAAAACTGTTTTTT; CDR3aa: CASSTRRATNEKLFF
abundance: once; d_gene: -; j_gene: TRBJ2-7; v_gene: TRBV9; CDR3nt: TGTGCCAGCAGCGTAGCTCGGGACTCCCCCTACGAGCAGTACTTC; CDR3aa: CASSVARDSPYEQYF
abundance: -; d_gene: TRBD2; j_gene: TRBJ2-7; v_gene: TRBV10-3; CDR3nt: TGTGCCATCAGTGAGTATTTTGGTGGCGGGGGCTACGAGCAGTACTTC; CDR3aa: CAISEYFGGGGYEQYF
abundance: -; d_gene: -; j_gene: TRBJ1-1; v_gene: TRBV6-2/TRBV6-3; CDR3nt: TGTGCCAGCAGTTGGGGGTTCGCTGAAGCTTTCTTT; CDR3aa: CASSWGFAEAFF
abundance: -; d_gene: -; j_gene: TRBJ1-1; v_gene: TRBV4-1; CDR3nt: TGCGCCAGCAGCCGGGACCAGAACACTGAAGCTTTCTTT; CDR3aa: CASSRDQNTEAFF
abundance: -; d_gene: -; j_gene: TRBJ1-2; v_gene: TRBV6-5; CDR3nt: TGTGCCAGCAGGGTTTCAGGGAACTATGGCTACACCTTC; CDR3aa: CASRVSGNYGYTF
abundance: once; d_gene: -; j_gene: TRBJ2-7; v_gene: TRBV19; CDR3nt: TGTGCCAGTAGGCGGACAGTTGGGGCCTACGAGCAGTACTTC; CDR3aa: CASRRTVGAYEQYF
abundance: -; d_gene: -; j_gene: TRBJ2-4; v_gene: TRBV5-1; CDR3nt: TGCGCCAGCAGCCCCGGTAGTGGGGAAAACATTCAGTACTTC; CDR3aa: CASSPGSGENIQYF
abundance: -; d_gene: -; j_gene: TRBJ1-3; v_gene: TRBV9; CDR3nt: TGTGCCAGCGCCAGGTGGCCTGGAAACACCATATATTTT; CDR3aa: CASARWPGNTIYF
abundance: -; d_gene: -; j_gene: TRBJ1-5; v_gene: TRBV5-6; CDR3nt: TGTGCCAGCAGCAACGGACTTTCCAGCAATCAGCCCCAGCATTTT; CDR3aa: CASSNGLSSNQPQHF
abundance: -; d_gene: TRBD1; j_gene: TRBJ1-2; v_gene: TRBV5-1; CDR3nt: TGCGCCAGCAGCGGACAGGGCGCTAACTCTGGCTACACCTTC; CDR3aa: CASSGQGANSGYTF
abundance: few; d_gene: -; j_gene: TRBJ2-2; v_gene: TRBV10-1; CDR3nt: TGCGCCAGCATGGAGGCAGGGGCCGGGGAGCTGTTTTTT; CDR3aa: CASMEAGAGELFF
abundance: -; d_gene: TRBD1; j_gene: TRBJ1-4; v_gene: TRBV7-6; CDR3nt: TGTGCCAGCAGCGACGACAGGGCCGGAAAACTGTTTTTT; CDR3aa: CASSDDRAGKLFF
abundance: -; d_gene: -; j_gene: TRBJ1-1; v_gene: TRBV28; CDR3nt: TGTGCCAGCAGTTCAGTGGACACTGAAGCTTTCTTT; CDR3aa: CASSSVDTEAFF
abundance: -; d_gene: -; j_gene: TRBJ2-1; v_gene: TRBV18; CDR3nt: TGTGCCAGCTCACCACAAAGGGGCAGCTCCCACAATGAGCAGTTCTTC; CDR3aa: CASSPQRGSSHNEQFF
abundance: -; d_gene: -; j_gene: TRBJ2-5; v_gene: TRBV10-2; CDR3nt: TGCGCCAGCAGTGAGGAGAGGGAGACCCAGTACTTC; CDR3aa: CASSEERETQYF
abundance: -; d_gene: TRBD1; j_gene: TRBJ1-5; v_gene: TRBV30; CDR3nt: TGTGCCTGGCAACCGGGACAGGGGGCGCGGCAGCCCCAGCATTTT; CDR3aa: CAWQPGQGARQPQHF
abundance: -; d_gene: TRBD1; j_gene: TRBJ2-6; v_gene: TRBV15; CDR3nt: TGTGCCACCAGCAGAGATAGGGCAGGGGGAACCAACGTCCTGACTTTC; CDR3aa: CATSRDRAGGTNVLTF
abundance: once; d_gene: -; j_gene: TRBJ2-7; v_gene: TRBV4-3; CDR3nt: TGCGCCAGCAGCCAAGAAAAGGAACCCTACGAGCAGTACTTC; CDR3aa: CASSQEKEPYEQYF
abundance: -; d_gene: -; j_gene: TRBJ1-5; v_gene: TRBV3-1/TRBV3-2; CDR3nt: TGTGCCAGCAGCCAAGATGGGGAATCTCTATTCAATCAGCCCCAGCATTTT; CDR3aa: CASSQDGESLFNQPQHF
abundance: -; d_gene: -; j_gene: TRBJ1-5; v_gene: TRBV2; CDR3nt: TGTGCCAGCGGTCGGGAGGCGTATAGCAATCAGCCCCAGCATTTT; CDR3aa: CASGREAYSNQPQHF
abundance: -; d_gene: -; j_gene: TRBJ1-1; v_gene: TRBV6-2/TRBV6-3; CDR3nt: TGTGCCAGCAGCCCTCGTGGGGGGCTGGTTAGAGCTTTCTTT; CDR3aa: CASSPRGGLVRAFF
abundance: -; d_gene: -; j_gene: TRBJ1-6; v_gene: TRBV7-2; CDR3nt: TGTGCCAGCAGCCCAAACGTCGATTCACCCCTCCACTTT; CDR3aa: CASSPNVDSPLHF
abundance: -; d_gene: -; j_gene: TRBJ1-1; v_gene: TRBV9; CDR3nt: TGTGCCAGCAGCGCCCCCCGGGGGGGGATGAACACTGAAGCTTTCTTT; CDR3aa: CASSAPRGGMNTEAFF
abundance: -; d_gene: TRBD1; j_gene: TRBJ1-1; v_gene: TRBV11-3; CDR3nt: TGTGCCAGCAGCTTATTCCCCGGGACAGGGTTATCCACTGAAGCTTTCTTT; CDR3aa: CASSLFPGTGLSTEAFF
abundance: -; d_gene: TRBD1; j_gene: TRBJ1-1; v_gene: TRBV11-2; CDR3nt: TGTGCCAGCACCCTGGGTAAGGGGGCAGCTGAAGCTTTCTTT; CDR3aa: CASTLGKGAAEAFF
abundance: -; d_gene: TRBD1; j_gene: TRBJ2-6; v_gene: TRBV29-1; CDR3nt: TGCAGCGTTGAGACAGGGGGGACTGGGGCCAACGTCCTGACTTTC; CDR3aa: CSVETGGTGANVLTF
abundance: -; d_gene: -; j_gene: TRBJ1-4; v_gene: TRBV6-5; CDR3nt: TGTGCCAGCAGTTACGGGCGAATTGCAACTAATGAAAAACTGTTTTTT; CDR3aa: CASSYGRIATNEKLFF
abundance: -; d_gene: TRBD1; j_gene: TRBJ1-2; v_gene: TRBV2; CDR3nt: TGTGCCAGCAGTGTCCGGGACAGGGGGCCCAACTATGGCTACACCTTC; CDR3aa: CASSVRDRGPNYGYTF
abundance: -; d_gene: -; j_gene: TRBJ1-2; v_gene: TRBV5-1; CDR3nt: TGCGCCAGCAGCTTGGAATTTTGGACGGGGGAGGGCTATGGCTACACCTTC; CDR3aa: CASSLEFWTGEGYGYTF
abundance: -; d_gene: -; j_gene: TRBJ2-3; v_gene: TRBV5-6; CDR3nt: TGTGCCAGCAGCGCCGGGCCCTCAGAAGGAGATACGCAGTATTTT; CDR3aa: CASSAGPSEGDTQYF
abundance: -; d_gene: TRBD2; j_gene: TRBJ2-1; v_gene: TRBV7-2; CDR3nt: TGTGCCAGCAGTAGGACACGGGGGGGCTTCAATGAGCAGTTCTTC; CDR3aa: CASSRTRGGFNEQFF
abundance: once; d_gene: TRBD1; j_gene: TRBJ2-2; v_gene: TRBV18; CDR3nt: TGTGCCAGCTCACGCTTGGACAGGCAGCTTGCCGGGGAGCTGTTTTTT; CDR3aa: CASSRLDRQLAGELFF
abundance: few; d_gene: -; j_gene: TRBJ1-1; v_gene: TRBV7-9; CDR3nt: TGTGCCAGCAGCTCGAAGGGCCCATATGTCATGAACACTGAAGCTTTCTTT; CDR3aa: CASSSKGPYVMNTEAFF
abundance: -; d_gene: -; j_gene: TRBJ1-2; v_gene: TRBV9; CDR3nt: TGTGCCAGCAGCGCCTCCCCGGCCCCACAGGCCTATGGCTACACCTTC; CDR3aa: CASSASPAPQAYGYTF
abundance: -; d_gene: TRBD1; j_gene: TRBJ1-1; v_gene: TRBV10-3; CDR3nt: TGTGCCATCAGTGACGCCGGGACAGGTGCGAACACTGAAGCTTTCTTT; CDR3aa: CAISDAGTGANTEAFF
abundance: -; d_gene: TRBD2; j_gene: TRBJ2-1; v_gene: TRBV18; CDR3nt: TGTGCCAGCTCAACTCTAGCGGGGGCGAACAATGAGCAGTTCTTC; CDR3aa: CASSTLAGANNEQFF
abundance: -; d_gene: TRBD1; j_gene: TRBJ1-4; v_gene: TRBV28; CDR3nt: TGTGCCAGCAGTCCCACAGGGGGTATTGAAAAACTGTTTTTT; CDR3aa: CASSPTGGIEKLFF
abundance: once; d_gene: TRBD1; j_gene: TRBJ1-1; v_gene: TRBV7-2; CDR3nt: TGTGCCAGCAGCTCTACCGGGACAGTCGGGACTGAAGCTTTCTTT; CDR3aa: CASSSTGTVGTEAFF